This T cell receptor (beta chain) came from a study of blood T cell repertoires in COVID-19. Study at large: Collection of acute and convalescent COVID-19 samples took place in the United States, Italy and Spain. From T cells, B-cell-depleted T cells, or PBMCs came the material, which was cDNA or gDNA.

Profiling relied on immunoSEQ multiplex PCR, and the TCRdb table lists in-frame clones only, not all of them. The sample consists of a few hundred thousand clones, about nine tenths of them appearing once. The receptor comes from a woman aged 25-40 years with active or convalescent COVID-19. The specimen was peripheral blood.

In DNA, the CDR3 is TGTGCCAGCAGTGAAGCGGGTGTGGCAGGGCGTTTGTTCGCTTTCTTT. It encodes CASSEAGVAGRLFAFF. The chain recombines TRBV6-1 with TRBJ1-1; perhaps TRBD1 as D (5 bases). Germline lookup yields CDR1 MNHNS and CDR2 SASEGT. This CDR3 region has 16 residues. Trimming shortened V by 0 bases and J by 11 bases, and 22 bases separated the two germline ends.